Shown below are 8 T cell receptor beta chains from a single sample sequenced in a study of CD8 T cells in ankylosing spondylitis. TCRdb called the 5' RACE reads again in MiXCR, with one record for every CDR3 protein. The sample has 190,000 or so distinct CDR3 sequences; more than 10% are singletons. The sample consisted of blood, either unsorted or a sorted T cell fraction (not recorded which). The receptor source for this set is a male donor with ankylosing spondylitis or in good health (not recorded which).

The count of this clonotype is one. The rearrangement uses TRBV4-1 and TRBJ1-1, with TRBD1 identical over 10 bases. The CDR3 totals 15 residues. Germline V lookup: CDR1 MGHRA, CDR2 YSYEKL. Trimming cost V 0 bases and J 4 bases; bases outside gene matches: 2. Written as DNA, the CDR3 is TGCGCCAGCAGCCAAGAAGGGACAGGGGCCACTGAAGCTTTCTTT. Translated: CASSQEGTGATEAFF.

This clonotype was observed a handful of times. The chain links TRBV5-6 to TRBJ2-3; D not resolved. CDR3 size: 13 residues. In germline, CDR1 is SGHDT, CDR2 YYEEEE. With 2 bases removed from V and 2 bases from J, the gap between germline ends came to 6 bases. The CDR3 loop reads CASSFGATDTQYF. The CDR3 bases are TGTGCCAGCAGCTTTGGCGCCACAGATACGCAGTATTTT.

The chain couples TRBV9 to TRBJ1-1, with 8 positions matching TRBD1. The ends lost 7 bases at V and 12 bases at J; junction bases unmatched: 8. Per the germline V gene, CDR1 is SGDLS and CDR2 is YYNGEE. CDR3 length: 11 amino acids. CDR3 in amino acids: CASGSGGDPFF. In nucleotides, the CDR3 is TGTGCCAGCGGCTCAGGGGGCGACCCTTTCTTT.

This clonotype has just a few counts. The J gene is TRBJ2-7, the V gene TRBV3-1; D is undetermined. V dropped 0 bases and J dropped 5 bases, with 20 bases sitting between them. CDR3 length: 17 residues. The germline V gene encodes CDR1 LGHDT and CDR2 YNNKEL (reference sequence). DNA for the CDR3: TGTGCCAGCAGCCAAGATCACCTAGGGCACCTGACGGACGAGCAGTACTTC. Translation gives CASSQDHLGHLTDEQYF.

This clonotype has just a few counts. J is TRBJ2-1 and V is TRBV6-1; 8 nucleotides line up with TRBD2. The CDR3 runs 14 residues. The V gene's germline CDR1 is MNHNS and CDR2 SASEGT. The V gene end was trimmed by 7 bases and the J gene end by 9 bases; junction bases not matched to a gene: 11. CDR3 protein: CASKSRGGAGEQFF. The CDR3 DNA sequence: TGTGCCAGCAAAAGCCGGGGGGGGGCCGGTGAGCAGTTCTTC.

In DNA form, the CDR3 reads TGTGCCAGCAGCCGGACTAGCGGGGGGAAAGATACGCAGTATTTT. Residues: CASSRTSGGKDTQYF. The chain uses TRBV13 and TRBJ2-3; 14 bases are a match to TRBD2. Germline V gives CDR1 PRHDT, CDR2 FYEKMQ (reference sequence). CDR3 length equals 15 residues. V lost 5 bases, J lost 5 bases, and 3 bases stayed unmatched.

The chain carries TRBV4-1 and TRBJ2-7, with a weak D call TRBD2 (6 bases). The germline V and J ends were trimmed by 5 bases and 5 bases, with 19 bases remaining between them. This CDR3 comprises 15 residues. Germline assignment: CDR1 MGHRA and CDR2 YSYEKL. The CDR3: CASSTPGLANDEQYF. Written as DNA, the CDR3 is TGCGCCAGCAGCACGCCGGGACTCGCGAATGACGAGCAGTACTTC.

The chain uses TRBV18 and TRBJ2-3; D unresolved. V was pared by 3 bases and J by 6 bases, with 1 base between. This CDR3 has 10 amino acids. Looked up from germline, CDR1 is KGHSH and CDR2 is LQKENI. In nucleotides, the CDR3 is TGTGCCAGCTCACCCGATACGCAGTATTTT. This translates into CASSPDTQYF.